The T cell receptor (beta chain) under discussion was sequenced for a study of early T cells in non-severe SARS-CoV-2 infection (dated by TCRdb to about 2021). About the study as a whole: Because TCR sequencing relied on bulk RNA taken from unsorted whole blood, pairing of alpha and beta chains was not possible.

This clonotype was found a few times. Its antigen has not been determined. Base qualities are not recorded, but no much larger clone differs from it by a single base. Trimming removed 0 bases from V and 2 bases from J; the gene matches leave 1 base unexplained. The CDR3 sequence holds 16 residues, the cysteine and phenylalanine included. The CDR3 DNA has 48 bases and is translated from base 1. Results and caveats for the whole study, not just this receptor: Matching against VDJdb was skewed toward anti-spike CD8 responses, likely underestimated virus-specific expansions, and missed private and CD4 specificities.

This was a case-control study nested in a cohort of healthcare workers in London, UK, who had nasopharyngeal swab PCR tests and blood samples taken every week. Healthcare workers were enrolled in the week of the UK lockdown, from 23 to 31 March 2020, and were followed every week for up to roughly 15 weeks. The method behind the library was 5' RACE. The instrument given in TCRdb is NextSeq 500. To correct for sequencing error and PCR bias, the TCR library protocol tagged individual cDNA molecules with unique molecular identifiers. TCR alpha and beta chains were both sequenced, and the abundances of alpha and beta sequences in each sample were closely correlated with each other. In the authors' own workflow: Decombinator V4 was used to annotate TCR sequences for V gene, J gene and CDR3. Expanded TCRs were defined as changing significantly between any two time points under a Poisson model with p below 0.0001. TCR abundances were normalised to the total number of TCRs sequenced per sample and were expressed as counts per million. MAIT TCRs were defined by TRAV1-2 paired with TRAJ12, TRAJ20 or TRAJ33, and iNKT TCRs by TRAV10 paired with TRAJ18. VDJdb, accessed on 1 November 2021, was searched for TCRs annotated for CMV, EBV and SARS-CoV-2, and TCRs annotated for more than one antigen were excluded. The public reads were quality trimmed at Q25 with fastp and then assembled into clones with MiXCR by TCRdb, keeping productive beta chains. Here each entry gathers all rows of one CDR3 protein and keeps the most common genes and DNA. The V and J calls were not made by the authors but by TCRdb's processing. The sample table holds over 50,000 distinct CDR3 sequences, of which 9.5% to 14% were seen once. Jointly, the top ten make up 1.7% of the sample.

Recombination linked TRBV12-3 or TRBV12-4 to TRBJ1-3, with 10 bases matching TRBD1. Sequencing input: whole blood. The TCR was taken from an adult who was a healthcare worker with PCR-confirmed SARS-CoV-2 infection or an uninfected control (not recorded which). The CDR3 is CASSLAGQGPGNTIYF. Here is the DNA: TGTGCCAGCAGTTTAGCGGGACAGGGGCCTGGAAACACCATATATTTT.